Listed here are 29 T cell receptor beta chains from one sample, sequenced in a study of control samples from healthy donors and cancer patients. Sequenced by immunoSEQ multiplex PCR; TCRdb stores in-frame clones only, minus some. Counted here are 65,000 to 85,000 clones, around nine tenths occurring once; the ten biggest clones make up approximately 8.8%. The material sequenced was PBMCs. The receptors here all came from a woman aged 50 to 60 with colorectal cancer.

This clone was observed a few times. This chain links TRBV9 with TRBJ1-1; D call uncertain. The V gene's germline CDR1 is SGDLS and CDR2 YYNGEE. CDR3 size: 15 residues. V lost 4 bases to trimming and J lost 1 base, with 14 bases between them. The CDR3 nucleotides are TGTGCCAGCAGCTCACACAAGGGAGGGAACACTGAAGCTTTCTTT. Translation gives CASSSHKGGNTEAFF.

V is TRBV2 and J is TRBJ2-2; 8 bases are a match to TRBD1. Germline V gene sequence: CDR1 SNHLY, CDR2 FYNNEI. The CDR3 contains 13 residues. Trimming took 11 bases from V and 7 from J; bases not matched to a gene: 9. This chain's CDR3 is CAGSLGTGGELFF. The CDR3 nucleotides are TGTGCCGGAAGCCTCGGGACAGGCGGGGAGCTGTTTTTT.

V usage is TRBV3-1 (or the pseudogene TRBV3-2) and J usage is TRBJ1-6; D is undetermined. The CDR3 has 16 residues. Deletions cut 0 bases from V and 9 bases from J, with 15 bases between. CDR1 is LGHDT, CDR2 YNNKEL, per germline (reference sequence). The DNA of the CDR3 is TGTGCCAGCAGCCAAGATTTATTTAGTAGAGGTTCACCCCTCCACTTT. Residues: CASSQDLFSRGSPLHF.

The gene calls are TRBV5-1 and TRBJ2-5; 10 bases align to TRBD1. This CDR3 is 14 amino acids long. J gave up 4 bases and V 4 bases, and 4 bases lay outside the gene matches. From germline, CDR1 is SGHRS and CDR2 YFSETQ. CDR3 nucleotide sequence: TGCGCCAGCAGCCCTGGGACAGGGGTAGAGACCCAGTACTTC. This sequence encodes CASSPGTGVETQYF.

A few counts support this clone. The chain combines TRBV6-2 or TRBV6-3 with TRBJ2-1; 7 bases are a match to TRBD2. The CDR3 spans 14 residues. Unmatched junction bases numbered 8, after V lost 4 bases and J lost 8 bases. The germline gives CDR1 MNHEY, CDR2 SVGEGT. The CDR3 spells CASSSLTSTDEQFF. The DNA of the CDR3 is TGTGCCAGCAGTTCCCTGACTAGCACCGATGAGCAGTTCTTC.

This chain links TRBV9 with TRBJ2-2; 8 nucleotides align to TRBD1. Germline V gene data show CDR1 as SGDLS and CDR2 as YYNGEE. This CDR3 is 18 amino acids long. V dropped 4 bases and J dropped 0; count of bases not matched to a gene: 11. The chain's CDR3 is CASSPGTGGPANTGELFF. As DNA, the CDR3 is TGTGCCAGCAGCCCAGGCACAGGGGGACCAGCGAACACCGGGGAGCTGTTTTTT.

V gene TRBV6-4 combines with J gene TRBJ2-1; TRBD2 might be the D (6 bases). The V end was cut by 5 bases, the J end by 2 bases, with 19 bases between. Germline V gene data show CDR1 as MRHNA and CDR2 as SNTAGT. This CDR3 has 17 residues. The CDR3 loop is CASSPSRDSLTYNEQFF. DNA of the CDR3: TGTGCCAGCAGTCCCTCCAGGGACTCGCTAACCTACAATGAGCAGTTCTTC.

This clone was seen once. The chain employs TRBV3-1 (or the pseudogene TRBV3-2) and TRBJ2-3; 11 bases agree with TRBD2. V gave up 1 base and J gave up 4 bases; unmatched junction bases: 4. Germline loops: CDR1 LGHDT, CDR2 YNNKEL (reference sequence). The CDR3 length is 16 residues. The CDR3: CASSQAQGLAADTQYF. CDR3 nucleotides: TGTGCCAGCAGCCAAGCGCAGGGACTAGCGGCAGATACGCAGTATTTT.

V and J are TRBV13 and TRBJ1-1; TRBD1 is a possible D gene (6 bases). Per the germline V gene, CDR1 is PRHDT and CDR2 is FYEKMQ (reference sequence). The CDR3 covers 16 residues. V lost 5 bases and J lost 6, with 22 bases in between. CDR3 protein: CASSPRVGGAKAEAFF. DNA for the CDR3: TGTGCCAGCAGCCCCCGGGTGGGGGGGGCAAAAGCTGAAGCTTTCTTT.

The CDR3 sequence is CASSDRAGTGELFF. Here the CDR3 DNA reads TGCGCCAGCAGTGACAGGGCGGGCACCGGGGAGCTGTTTTTT. V usage is TRBV10-1 and J usage is TRBJ2-2, with D possibly called TRBD1 or TRBD2 (5 bases each). V lost 3 bases and J 4 bases, leaving 9 bases between the germline ends. There are 14 residues in the CDR3. Germline V gene sequence: CDR1 WNHNN, CDR2 SYGVQD (reference sequence).

The chain uses TRBV9 and TRBJ1-1; unclear D gene. The CDR3 loop spans 14 amino acids. V shed 2 bases and J shed 1 base, with 9 bases lying between them. The V gene's germline CDR1 is SGDLS and CDR2 YYNGEE. The CDR3 DNA is TGTGCCAGCAGCGTGGAGCAGAAGAACACTGAAGCTTTCTTT. Translation: CASSVEQKNTEAFF.

The V call is TRBV7-2, the J call TRBJ1-4; TRBD1 agrees at 9 bases. Trimming at V came to 5 bases and at J to 8 bases, leaving 6 bases not matched to a gene. This CDR3 is 14 amino acids long. Looked up from germline, CDR1 is SGHTA and CDR2 is FQGNSA. This CDR3 is CASSVRTGEEKLFF. As DNA, the CDR3 is TGTGCCAGCAGCGTCCGGACAGGGGAGGAAAAACTGTTTTTT.

The chain links TRBV30 to TRBJ1-2; D not certain. Trimming removed 0 bases at V and 8 bases at J, with 7 bases between. CDR1 is GTSNPN and CDR2 is SVGIG in the germline V gene (reference sequence). This CDR3 has 11 amino acids. In DNA, the CDR3 is TGTGCCTGGAGTGTAGAGAGCGGCTACACCTTC. It encodes CAWSVESGYTF. The full variable domain, completed using reference TRBV30 and TRBJ1-2, is SQTIHQWPATLVQPVGSPLSLECTVEGTSNPNLYWYRQAAGRGLQLLFYSVGIGQISSEVPQNLSASRPQDRQFILSSKKLLLSDSGFYLCAWSVESGYTFGSGTRLTVV.

This clone was counted only a few times. This rearrangement joins TRBV2 to TRBJ1-6, with a tentative D call TRBD1 (6 bases). Germline assignment: CDR1 SNHLY and CDR2 FYNNEI. This CDR3 contains 14 residues. V was pared by 6 bases and J by 2 bases, with 8 bases between. The CDR3 sequence is CASRRDTYNSPLHF. The CDR3 DNA reads TGTGCCAGCAGGAGGGACACCTATAATTCACCCCTCCACTTT.

This clone appeared once. The chain links TRBV15 to TRBJ2-2; unclear D gene. V lost 0 bases and J 8 bases, leaving 10 bases between the germline ends. Germline CDR1 and CDR2: LNHNV and YYDKDF (reference sequence). This CDR3 contains 14 residues. This CDR3 is CATSRDQTLGELFF. CDR3 nucleotide sequence: TGTGCCACCAGCAGAGATCAGACCTTAGGGGAGCTGTTTTTT.

This chain joins TRBV2 and TRBJ1-2; possible D gene TRBD1, 5 bases. V was clipped by 6 bases and J by 7 bases, with 18 bases between them. CDR1 and CDR2 from the germline V gene are SNHLY and FYNNEI. This CDR3 spans 14 amino acids. The CDR3 protein is CASRHYDSASGYTF. CDR3 sequence (DNA): TGTGCCAGCAGACACTACGACAGTGCCAGTGGCTACACCTTC.

This clone has a count of ten or more. V and J are TRBV5-8 and TRBJ1-6, with D possibly TRBD1 on 6 matching bases. CDR1 SGHTS and CDR2 YDEGEE come from the germline V gene. V gave up 3 bases and J gave up 7 bases, with 8 bases separating them. There are 13 residues in the CDR3. In DNA form, the CDR3 reads TGTGCCAGCAGCTCCAGGGGAAATTCACCCCTCCACTTT. Amino acid sequence: CASSSRGNSPLHF.

This chain uses TRBV3-1 (or the pseudogene TRBV3-2) with TRBJ1-2; D gene uncertain. The V and J ends lost 4 bases and 2 bases respectively, with 17 bases between them. Germline V gene sequence: CDR1 LGHDT, CDR2 YNNKEL (reference sequence). The CDR3 consists of 16 residues. The CDR3 DNA reads TGTGCCAGCAGCCCAACACCTACCCTCGAAAACTATGGCTACACCTTC. Translation: CASSPTPTLENYGYTF.

CDR3 amino acids: CASSLTLAGGTYNEQFF. In DNA form, the CDR3 reads TGCGCCAGCAGCTTGACCCTAGCGGGGGGAACCTACAATGAGCAGTTCTTC. V and J are TRBV5-1 and TRBJ2-1; TRBD2 matches 11 bases. V trimming: 1 base; J trimming: 2 bases; junction bases outside the gene matches: 5. CDR1 is SGHRS, CDR2 YFSETQ, per germline. The CDR3 length is 17 residues. Full variable domain (outside the CDR3, taken from reference TRBV5-1 and TRBJ2-1): KAGVTQTPRYLIKTRGQQVTLSCSPISGHRSVSWYQQTPGQGLQFLFEYFSETQRNKGNFPGRFSGRQFSNSRSEMNVSTLELGDSALYLCASSLTLAGGTYNEQFFGPGTRLTVL.

The chain employs TRBV10-3 and TRBJ2-5, with TRBD2 matching 11 bases. V shed 3 bases and J 2 bases; nucleotides not matched to a gene: 2. CDR3 length equals 15 residues. CDR1 and CDR2 (germline): ENHRY, SYGVKD. This CDR3 reads CAISDWTSGQETQYF. The DNA for the CDR3 is TGTGCCATCAGTGATTGGACTAGCGGGCAAGAGACCCAGTACTTC.

V is TRBV28 and J is TRBJ1-5; 9 bases are a match to TRBD1. The CDR3 length is 15 residues. Trimming at V came to 3 bases and at J to 7 bases, leaving 7 bases not matched to a gene. Germline values: CDR1 MDHEN, CDR2 SYDVKM. The chain's CDR3 is CASSFPGTGTQPQHF. DNA of the CDR3: TGTGCCAGCAGTTTCCCCGGGACAGGGACCCAGCCCCAGCATTTT.

The V gene is TRBV6-2 or TRBV6-3, the J gene TRBJ1-1; 11 bases agree with TRBD1. Germline V lookup: CDR1 MNHEY, CDR2 SVGEGT. This CDR3 region has 17 residues. The J segment lost 0 bases and the V segment lost 2 bases, leaving 5 bases of the junction unmatched. The chain's CDR3 is CASSYSGTGGMNTEAFF. The CDR3 nucleotides read TGTGCCAGCAGTTACAGCGGGACAGGGGGAATGAACACTGAAGCTTTCTTT.

This sequence joins TRBV7-9 and TRBJ1-2; D remains ambiguous. CDR3 length equals 14 residues. Per the germline V gene, CDR1 is SEHNR and CDR2 is FQNEAQ (reference sequence). Deletions cut 0 bases from V and 4 bases from J, with 9 bases between. The CDR3 coding sequence is TGTGCCAGCAGCTTAGCCAGCGTCCTCTATGGCTACACCTTC. Amino acid sequence: CASSLASVLYGYTF. The whole variable domain, filled in from reference TRBV7-9 and TRBJ1-2, reads DTGVSQNPRHKITKRGQNVTFRCDPISEHNRLYWYRQTLGQGPEFLTYFQNEAQLEKSRLLSDRFSAERPKGSFSTLEIQRTEQGDSAMYLCASSLASVLYGYTFGSGTRLTVV.

This chain connects TRBV30 to TRBJ1-1; TRBD1 matches 11 bases. Trimming removed 5 bases from V and 4 bases from J; junction bases left unmatched: 15. CDR3 length equals 17 residues. CDR1 is GTSNPN and CDR2 is SVGIG in the germline V gene (reference sequence). The CDR3 loop reads CAWSRGTGGYLSTEAFF. CDR3 coding DNA: TGTGCCTGGTCAAGGGGGACAGGGGGGTATTTGAGCACTGAAGCTTTCTTT.

The chain carries TRBV3-1 (or the pseudogene TRBV3-2) and TRBJ1-5; 11 positions agree with TRBD1. There are 19 residues in the CDR3. The V gene end was trimmed by 0 bases and the J gene end by 2 bases; junction bases not matched to a gene: 9. Germline CDR1 LGHDT, CDR2 YNNKEL (reference sequence). The CDR3 loop reads CASSQEWTGGGGGNQPQHF. CDR3 coding DNA: TGTGCCAGCAGCCAAGAATGGACAGGGGGCGGGGGAGGCAATCAGCCCCAGCATTTT.

The chain recombines TRBV13 with TRBJ2-1; 8 nucleotides agree with TRBD2. V trimming: 5 bases; J trimming: 7 bases; junction bases outside the gene matches: 10. The CDR3 length is 15 residues. Germline V gives CDR1 PRHDT, CDR2 FYEKMQ (reference sequence). For the CDR3, the DNA is TGTGCCAGCAGCCCCCCGGGGGGGCCGGAAAATGAGCAGTTCTTC. The encoded protein is CASSPPGGPENEQFF.

The gene calls are TRBV7-3 and TRBJ1-2; possibly TRBD1 for D (6 bases). This CDR3 has 14 residues. With 4 bases removed from V and 8 bases from J, the gap between germline ends came to 17 bases. From germline, CDR1 is SGHTA and CDR2 FQGTGA. The CDR3 is CASSSGGVMNGYTF. CDR3 coding DNA: TGTGCCAGCAGCTCCGGGGGCGTGATGAACGGCTACACCTTC.

The J gene is TRBJ2-1, the V gene TRBV6-4; D might be TRBD1 (5 bases). Germline V gene sequence: CDR1 MRHNA, CDR2 SNTAGT. CDR3 length equals 15 residues. The V end lost 0 bases, the J end lost 6 bases, and 12 bases lay between the germline ends. The CDR3 region has the DNA TGTGCCAGCAGTGACTCAGCCCAGGGAATCAATGAGCAGTTCTTC. Protein: CASSDSAQGINEQFF.

This clone showed up just a few times. V is TRBV2 and J is TRBJ2-2; D may be TRBD1 or TRBD2 (5 bases each). CDR3 length: 12 amino acids. Germline V lookup: CDR1 SNHLY, CDR2 FYNNEI. V lost 8 bases, J lost 3 bases, and 7 bases lay in between. This CDR3 is CASGGDTGELFF. Written as DNA, the CDR3 is TGTGCCAGCGGGGGAGACACCGGGGAGCTGTTTTTT. Full variable domain (rest looked up from reference TRBV2 and TRBJ2-2): EPEVTQTPSHQVTQMGQEVILRCVPISNHLYFYWYRQILGQKVEFLVSFYNNEISEKSEIFDDQFSVERPDGSNFTLKIRSTKLEDSAMYFCASGGDTGELFFGEGSRLTVL.